This is a list of T cell receptor beta chains from one sample in a study of blood T cell repertoires in COVID-19. Here immunoSEQ multiplex PCR was the method, and the copy in TCRdb shows in-frame clones only, minus some. The data hold hundreds of thousands of clones, with over 85% observed a single time. The sequencing input was PBMCs or T cells enriched from blood (not recorded which). The source is a woman aged 45-65 years who had been exposed to COVID-19. Both conserved end residues are part of each CDR3. D genes are given only for firm matches. A clone size is listed for some rows: how often the clone was seen (once, few, many), or a class if it is expanded.

j_call | v_call | d_call | clone_size | cdr3_nt | cdr3_aa
TRBJ1-1 | TRBV28 | TRBD1 | NA | TGTGCCAGCAGTTCAATGGGACAGGGGGTGGTATGGGCTTTCTTT | CASSSMGQGVVWAFF
TRBJ2-1 | TRBV29-1 | NA | NA | TGCAGCGTTGAAGCGGGTTATGAGCAGTTCTTC | CSVEAGYEQFF
TRBJ2-3 | TRBV9 | TRBD2 | NA | TGTGCCAGCAGCGTAGCTTCCGGACAAACCGGGACTAGATTCGCCCCTAGCACAGATACGCAGTATTTT | CASSVASGQTGTRFAPSTDTQYF
TRBJ2-3 | TRBV28 | TRBD2 | NA | TGTGCCAGCAGTTTATTTCCTAGCGGGGGGGTAATTCCAGATACGCAGTATTTT | CASSLFPSGGVIPDTQYF
TRBJ2-5 | TRBV7-9 | TRBD1 | NA | TGTGCCAGCAGCTCCAGAGGACAGGGAAACCCCCGTAAAGAGACCCAGTACTTC | CASSSRGQGNPRKETQYF
TRBJ2-6 | TRBV28 | NA | NA | TGTGCCAGCAGTTTAAGCGCCCCCGCCAACGTCCTGACTTTC | CASSLSAPANVLTF
TRBJ1-1 | TRBV10-3 | NA | NA | TGTGCCATCTGCCAACAGCCGAACACTGAAGCTTTCTTT | CAICQQPNTEAFF
TRBJ2-3 | TRBV5-1 | TRBD2 | NA | TGCGCCAGCAGCTTGGCAGGGCGGGGGGGCACAGATACGCAGTATTTT | CASSLAGRGGTDTQYF
TRBJ1-1 | TRBV19 | NA | NA | TGTGCCAGTAGATCTCTTGGGGGCGCGGGCACTGAAGCTTTCTTT | CASRSLGGAGTEAFF
TRBJ1-1 | TRBV4-1 | NA | few | TGCGCCAGCAGCCAAACCCAGGGGAACACTGAAGCTTTCTTT | CASSQTQGNTEAFF
TRBJ1-2 | TRBV28 | NA | NA | TGTGCCAGCAGTTTATGGCAGGTTCAGAACTATGGCTACACCTTC | CASSLWQVQNYGYTF
TRBJ2-3 | TRBV9 | TRBD1 | NA | TGTGCCAGCAGCGTAGAGGGGGCGCGGAGTACGCAGTATTTT | CASSVEGARSTQYF
TRBJ2-7 | TRBV5-1 | TRBD1 | NA | TGCGCCAGCGGCCCCGGGACAGGAATATACGAGCAGTACTTC | CASGPGTGIYEQYF
TRBJ1-1 | TRBV18 | NA | once | TGTGCCAGCTCACCCGGAGTGAACACTGAAGCTTTCTTT | CASSPGVNTEAFF
TRBJ1-4 | TRBV19 | NA | NA | TGTGCCAGTAGTACCCCCGGACAGTTTAATGAAAAACTGTTTTTT | CASSTPGQFNEKLFF
TRBJ2-5 | TRBV2 | NA | NA | TGTGCCAGCAGTGATAACAGCCCAGCCCAAGAGACCCAGTACTTC | CASSDNSPAQETQYF
TRBJ1-4 | TRBV7-9 | NA | NA | TGTGCCAGCAGCTTAGCGAAAGAGTTAGACAGGCGGAATGAAAAACTGTTTTTT | CASSLAKELDRRNEKLFF
TRBJ2-3 | TRBV5-1 | NA | once | TGCGCCAGCAGCTTGGCCGGTACGGATACGCAGTATTTT | CASSLAGTDTQYF
TRBJ1-5 | TRBV19 | TRBD1 | NA | TGTGCCACTAGAAATGCGGGACAGGGGGACTATCAGCCCCAGCATTTT | CATRNAGQGDYQPQHF
TRBJ2-5 | TRBV7-9 | NA | NA | TGTGCCAGCAGCTTTAGCGGAGGAGAGACCCAGTACTTC | CASSFSGGETQYF
TRBJ2-7 | TRBV7-9 | TRBD1 | NA | TGTGCCAGCAGCCTCGGGACAGGAGGACTACGAGGGCAGTACTTC | CASSLGTGGLRGQYF
TRBJ1-5 | TRBV2 | TRBD1 | NA | TGTGCCAGCGGTCAGGGACAGAAAAATCAGCCCCAGCATTTT | CASGQGQKNQPQHF
TRBJ1-3 | TRBV2 | TRBD1 | NA | TGTGCCAGCAGGGAGGACAGGGGGCGTGGAAACACCATATATTTT | CASREDRGRGNTIYF
TRBJ1-2 | TRBV11-2 | NA | NA | TGTGCCAGCAGCCCCCCTCCGGGTTATAGTCCTAACTATGGCTACACCTTC | CASSPPPGYSPNYGYTF
TRBJ2-5 | TRBV5-4 | NA | NA | TGTGCCGGACGGGGGTGGGGCCAAGAGACCCAGTACTTC | CAGRGWGQETQYF
TRBJ2-7 | TRBV19 | NA | NA | TGTGCCAGTAGCACTACAGGGAGCCCCTACGAGCAGTACTTC | CASSTTGSPYEQYF
TRBJ1-5 | TRBV30 | NA | few | TGTGCCAGCGGGAGAAGAGGGAGCAATCAGCCCCAGCATTTT | CASGRRGSNQPQHF
TRBJ2-7 | TRBV3-1/TRBV3-2 | TRBD1 | NA | TGTGCCAGCAGCCAACGGGACAGGGCTGACTACGAGCAGTACTTC | CASSQRDRADYEQYF
TRBJ2-2 | TRBV5-1 | NA | NA | TGCGCCAGCAGCTCACAGGGAGGGGTGTCCGGGGAGCTGTTTTTT | CASSSQGGVSGELFF
TRBJ2-7 | TRBV11-2 | TRBD1 | NA | TGTGCCAGCAGCTTAGTGATAGGGGGCGGTGATAGGCAGTACTTC | CASSLVIGGGDRQYF
TRBJ1-6 | TRBV11-2 | TRBD1 | NA | TGTGCCAGCAGCTTAGGGTTAGGACAGGCCCTCGGGTCACCCCTCCACTTT | CASSLGLGQALGSPLHF
TRBJ2-1 | TRBV30 | NA | few | TGTGCCTGGAGTGTCACGGGACTGGGGGTCGCTGAGCAGTTCTTC | CAWSVTGLGVAEQFF
TRBJ1-5 | TRBV10-2 | TRBD1 | NA | TGCGCCAGCTGTACAGGGGCGAGTCAGCCCCAGCATTTT | CASCTGASQPQHF
TRBJ2-2 | TRBV5-1 | NA | NA | TGCGCCAGCAGTTCCGGGGTGAACACCGGGGAGCTGTTTTTT | CASSSGVNTGELFF
TRBJ2-7 | TRBV7-6 | NA | NA | TGTGCCAGCAGCTTACAGGGGCCTTACGAGCAGTACTTC | CASSLQGPYEQYF
TRBJ1-5 | TRBV19 | NA | NA | TGTGCCAGTAATCCAGCAGGGATTAATCAGCCCCAGCATTTT | CASNPAGINQPQHF
TRBJ2-3 | TRBV3-1/TRBV3-2 | TRBD2 | NA | TGTGCCAGCAGCTACGCGACTAGCGGGCTGATCACAGATACGCAGTATTTT | CASSYATSGLITDTQYF
TRBJ2-2 | TRBV30 | TRBD2 | NA | TGTGCCTTCACCGGCAGCGGGGGGGATTTGGCCACCGGGGAGCTGTTTTTT | CAFTGSGGDLATGELFF
TRBJ2-2 | TRBV7-2 | NA | NA | TGTGCCAGCAGCCTCCAGGGGTTCTACCCCGACACCGGGGAGCTGTTTTTT | CASSLQGFYPDTGELFF
TRBJ1-4 | TRBV6-5 | NA | NA | TGTGCCAGCAGTTACGGACAGATTAATGAAAAACTGTTTTTT | CASSYGQINEKLFF
TRBJ2-1 | TRBV30 | TRBD2 | NA | TGTGCCTGGAGTGTAACTAGCGGGGTGTACAATGAGCAGTTCTTC | CAWSVTSGVYNEQFF